This T cell receptor beta chain was recorded in a study of graft-versus-host responses after intestinal transplantation. At the level of the study: Anti-thymocyte globulin induction, then tacrolimus and steroids for two to four years, went to all recipients. Whole-study findings and limits: Elevated graft-versus-host to host-versus-graft clonal ratios in allografts were recorded for patients with graft-donor T cell macrochimerism. Levels of circulating GvH clones at their peak were associated with early post-transplant HvG declines.

The CDR3 sequence is 16 residues long. Trimming took 6 bases from V and 4 from J, leaving 18 bases between them. Germline assignment: CDR1 MDHEN and CDR2 SYDVKM. The repertoire was sequenced with immunoSEQ multiplex PCR; TCRdb's copy has only in-frame clones and lacks some. The sample yields more than 80,000 clones, about 85% seen once. With respect to this clone: The antigen remains undetermined.

Specimen: unstimulated CD4+ T cells sorted from spleen or lymph node cells, collected before transplant. This receptor was taken from a human donor who was the organ donor for an intestinal transplant. The J gene is TRBJ1-4, the V gene TRBV28, with D perhaps matching TRBD1 (5 bases). CDR3 in amino acids: CASRDWGGENNEKLFF. The CDR3, as DNA: TGTGCCAGCAGAGATTGGGGGGGGGAAAATAATGAAAAACTGTTTTTT.